This T cell receptor beta chain was captured by sequencing in a study of monozygotic twins with inflammatory bowel disease. TCRdb reprocessed the 5' RACE reads; each CDR3 protein has one entry and no DNA is given. In total, the table holds a few hundred thousand distinct CDR3 sequences. The CDR3 extends over 15 amino acids. The V gene's germline CDR1 is SGHRS and CDR2 YFSETQ. V usage is TRBV5-1 and J usage is TRBJ2-5; TCRdb reports TRBD1, a call that lacks DNA to check it against. The receptor comes from a human donor with ulcerative colitis or Crohn's disease, or a healthy co-twin of an affected twin (not recorded which). The sample comprised blood. CDR3 in amino acids: CASSFSGARSETQYF.